This TCR beta chain stems from a study of PD-L1 blockade in urothelial cancer. Overall study context: About 90% of the 29 patients were men with bladder-origin urothelial cancer.

Assay used: immunoSEQ multiplex PCR; TCRdb lists only in-frame clones, some missing. The sample has 53,000 or so clones, roughly 86% seen once. J lost 3 bases, V lost 2 bases, and 3 bases had no gene match. Germline V gives CDR1 KGHSH, CDR2 LQKENI. The CDR3 spans 14 residues. The V and J genes are TRBV18 and TRBJ1-2, with TRBD1 identical over 7 bases. The sequencing here drew on PBMCs, taken around atezolizumab (anti-PD-L1) treatment. The origin of this receptor is a man aged 55-75 years with urothelial cancer. The CDR3 sequence is CASSPSGTDYGYTF. As DNA, the CDR3 is TGTGCCAGCTCACCAAGTGGGACAGACTATGGCTACACCTTC.